Listed below are T cell receptor beta chains from one sample, sequenced in a study of T cell clones after liver transplantation. Sequenced by immunoSEQ multiplex PCR; TCRdb stores in-frame clones only, minus some. The table records approximately 10,000 clones, 71% of them present only once. Sequenced material: CD4+ T cells from blood, taken almost 33 months after liver transplant. Receptor source: a human patient who received a liver transplant. Some T cells may be graft donor cells. Each CDR3 is given with its conserved first and last residue. The D gene is left open where the match is weak. Clone size, where shown, is once, few, many, or a class for clones that have expanded.

>TRBJ1-4|medium-sized|.|TRBV14
CASSHRTEDEKLFF
TGTGCCAGCAGCCATAGGACAGAGGACGAAAAACTGTTTTTT
>TRBJ1-4|.|.|TRBV15
CATSRDLGAEEKLFF
TGTGCCACCAGCAGAGATCTGGGGGCGGAAGAAAAACTGTTTTTT
>TRBJ2-3|.|TRBD2|TRBV15
CATSTSTSGSTDTQYF
TGTGCCACCAGCACCTCGACTAGCGGGAGCACAGATACGCAGTATTTT
>TRBJ1-2|.|.|TRBV29-1
CSVEGYRSDSYGYTF
TGCAGCGTTGAAGGATATCGCAGCGATTCCTATGGCTACACCTTC
>TRBJ2-1|.|.|TRBV10-2
CASSEGRDNEQFF
TGCGCCAGCAGTGAAGGCAGGGACAATGAGCAGTTCTTC
>TRBJ2-7|.|.|TRBV5-1
CASSLGLEQYF
TGCGCCAGCAGCTTGGGACTGGAGCAGTACTTC
>TRBJ2-5|.|.|TRBV21-1
CASSKGGGAWETQYF
TGTGCCAGCAGCAAAGGGGGCGGAGCGTGGGAGACCCAGTACTTC
>TRBJ2-6|.|.|TRBV6-1
CASVSGANVLTF
TGTGCCAGCGTGTCTGGGGCCAACGTCCTGACTTTC
>TRBJ2-1|.|.|TRBV5-6
CASRAASNEQFF
TGTGCCAGCAGAGCGGCTTCCAATGAGCAGTTCTTC
>TRBJ2-7|.|.|TRBV5-4
CASSSGYEQYF
TGTGCCAGCAGCTCTGGCTACGAGCAGTACTTC
>TRBJ1-2|.|.|TRBV9
CASSVDSSYGYTF
TGTGCCAGCAGCGTAGACAGTTCCTATGGCTACACCTTC
>TRBJ1-4|.|.|TRBV27
CASSSWGEGEKLFF
TGTGCCAGCAGTTCCTGGGGGGAGGGCGAAAAACTGTTTTTT
>TRBJ1-6|.|.|TRBV11-2
CASSFQGLNSPLHF
TGTGCCAGCAGCTTTCAGGGCTTAAATTCACCCCTCCACTTT
>TRBJ1-1|.|.|TRBV15
CATSRDRGNTEAFF
TGTGCCACCAGCAGAGACAGGGGGAACACTGAAGCTTTCTTT
>TRBJ2-3|.|.|TRBV6-5
CASSYGVGLTDTQYF
TGTGCCAGCAGTTACGGCGTCGGACTCACAGATACGCAGTATTTT
>TRBJ1-5|.|TRBD1|TRBV18
CASSPGIGTGINQPQHF
TGTGCCAGCTCACCCGGCATTGGGACAGGGATTAATCAGCCCCAGCATTTT
>TRBJ2-3|once|.|TRBV6-1
CASIRLVGTRDTQYF
TGTGCCAGCATTAGACTAGTCGGGACACGAGATACGCAGTATTTT
>TRBJ1-6|.|.|TRBV21-1
CASTGLDSRDRGDSPLHF
TGTGCCAGCACCGGACTAGACTCTCGGGACAGGGGGGATTCACCCCTCCACTTT
>TRBJ2-2|.|.|TRBV29-1
CSVELQGNTGELFF
TGCAGCGTTGAGTTACAGGGGAACACCGGGGAGCTGTTTTTT
>TRBJ2-7|.|TRBD1|TRBV2
CASSSGTGVREQYF
TGTGCCAGCAGTTCCGGGACAGGGGTTCGAGAGCAGTACTTC
>TRBJ1-1|.|.|TRBV2
CASRTWDAGTEAFF
TGTGCCAGCAGGACCTGGGACGCCGGCACTGAAGCTTTCTTT
>TRBJ2-3|.|TRBD1|TRBV7-9
CASSSPMTGGTDTQYF
TGTGCCAGCAGCTCGCCAATGACAGGGGGCACAGATACGCAGTATTTT
>TRBJ2-6|.|.|TRBV27
CASGVGANVLTF
TGTGCCAGCGGGGTGGGGGCCAACGTCCTGACTTTC
>TRBJ1-2|medium-sized|TRBD1|TRBV27
CASGLTGGFYGYTF
TGTGCCAGCGGACTGACAGGGGGCTTCTATGGCTACACCTTC
>TRBJ2-1|.|.|TRBV14
CASSPRGGGRWAEQFF
TGTGCCAGCAGCCCCAGGGGGGGCGGGAGATGGGCGGAGCAGTTCTTC
>TRBJ2-2|.|.|TRBV25-1
CASSAPGTGELFF
TGTGCCAGCAGTGCCCCAGGGACCGGGGAGCTGTTTTTT
>TRBJ2-1|once|.|TRBV19
CASSKPQGWEDNEQFF
TGTGCCAGTAGTAAACCACAGGGGTGGGAGGACAATGAGCAGTTCTTC
>TRBJ2-7|once|TRBD1|TRBV5-4
CASSWNRGGYEQYF
TGTGCCAGCAGTTGGAACAGGGGCGGGTACGAGCAGTACTTC
>TRBJ2-4|.|.|TRBV19
CARARGRGVNIQYF
TGTGCCAGGGCTAGGGGGCGGGGAGTGAACATTCAGTACTTC
>TRBJ2-6|medium-sized|.|TRBV30
CAWSPSGVSGANVLTF
TGTGCCTGGAGTCCTTCAGGTGTCTCTGGGGCCAACGTCCTGACTTTC
>TRBJ2-2|.|TRBD2|TRBV10-1
CASSRAGDNTGELFF
TGCGCCAGCAGTCGTGCGGGGGACAACACCGGGGAGCTGTTTTTT
>TRBJ2-7|few|.|TRBV5-4
CASSFFAGSYEQYF
TGTGCCAGCAGCTTTTTTGCTGGATCCTACGAGCAGTACTTC
>TRBJ2-2|once|.|TRBV28
CASSAPLGGVGAGELFF
TGTGCCAGCAGCGCCCCCCTTGGAGGGGTTGGGGCCGGGGAGCTGTTTTTT
>TRBJ1-5|once|.|TRBV19
CASSRSQGGGNQPQHF
TGTGCCAGTAGTAGGAGTCAAGGTGGCGGCAATCAGCCCCAGCATTTT
>TRBJ2-3|few|TRBD2|TRBV19
CASRPLAGGFGDTQYF
TGTGCCAGTAGACCTTTAGCGGGAGGATTCGGAGATACGCAGTATTTT